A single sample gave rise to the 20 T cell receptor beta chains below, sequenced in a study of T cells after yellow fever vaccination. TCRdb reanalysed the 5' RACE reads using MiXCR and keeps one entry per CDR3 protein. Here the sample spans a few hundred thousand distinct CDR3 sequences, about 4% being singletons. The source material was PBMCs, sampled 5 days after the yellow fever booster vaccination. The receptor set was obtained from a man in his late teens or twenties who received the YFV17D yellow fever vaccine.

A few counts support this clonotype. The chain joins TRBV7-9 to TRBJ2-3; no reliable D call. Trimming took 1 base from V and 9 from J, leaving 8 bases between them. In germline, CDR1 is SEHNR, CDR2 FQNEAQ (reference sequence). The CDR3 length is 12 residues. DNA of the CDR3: TGTGCCAGCAGCTTAGTTGAAGCCACGCAGTATTTT. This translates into CASSLVEATQYF.

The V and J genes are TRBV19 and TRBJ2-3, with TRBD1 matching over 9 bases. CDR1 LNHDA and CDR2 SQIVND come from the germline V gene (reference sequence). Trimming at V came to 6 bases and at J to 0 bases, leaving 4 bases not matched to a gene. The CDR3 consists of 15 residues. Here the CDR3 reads CASSRQGVSTDTQYF. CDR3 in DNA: TGTGCCAGTAGCCGACAGGGGGTTAGCACAGATACGCAGTATTTT.

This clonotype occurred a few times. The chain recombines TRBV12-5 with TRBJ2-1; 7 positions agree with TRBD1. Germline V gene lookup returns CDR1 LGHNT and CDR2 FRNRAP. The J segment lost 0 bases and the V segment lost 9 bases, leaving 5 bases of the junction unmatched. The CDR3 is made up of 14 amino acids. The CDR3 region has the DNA TGTGCTAGCTCGACAGGGATCTCCTACAATGAGCAGTTCTTC. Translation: CASSTGISYNEQFF.

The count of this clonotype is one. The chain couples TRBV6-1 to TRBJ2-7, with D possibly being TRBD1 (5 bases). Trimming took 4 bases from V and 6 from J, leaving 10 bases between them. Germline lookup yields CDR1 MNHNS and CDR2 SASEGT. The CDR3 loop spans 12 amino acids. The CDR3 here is CASSADSFEQYV. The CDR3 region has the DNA TGTGCCAGCAGTGCTGACAGCTTCGAGCAGTACGTC.

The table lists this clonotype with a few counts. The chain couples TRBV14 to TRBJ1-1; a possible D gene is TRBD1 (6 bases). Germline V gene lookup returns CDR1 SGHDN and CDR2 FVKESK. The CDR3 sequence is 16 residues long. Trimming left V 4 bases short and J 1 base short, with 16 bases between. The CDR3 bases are TGTGCCAGCAGCCCCAGGACAGCCAGAGGGAACACTGAAGCTTTCTTT. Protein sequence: CASSPRTARGNTEAFF.

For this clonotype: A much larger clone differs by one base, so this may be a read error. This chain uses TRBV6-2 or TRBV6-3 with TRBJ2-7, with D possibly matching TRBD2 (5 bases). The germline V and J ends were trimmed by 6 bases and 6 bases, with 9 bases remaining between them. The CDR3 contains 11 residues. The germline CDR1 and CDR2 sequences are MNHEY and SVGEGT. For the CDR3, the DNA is TGTGCCAGCAGCCCAGCGGCCGAGCAGTACTTC. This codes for CASSPAAEQYF.

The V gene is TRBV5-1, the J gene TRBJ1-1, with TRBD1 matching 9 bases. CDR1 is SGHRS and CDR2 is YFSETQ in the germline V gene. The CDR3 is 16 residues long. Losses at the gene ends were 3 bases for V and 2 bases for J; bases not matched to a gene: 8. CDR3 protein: CASSYGTGRLNTEAFF. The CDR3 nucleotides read TGCGCCAGCAGCTACGGGACAGGGAGGCTCAACACTGAAGCTTTCTTT.

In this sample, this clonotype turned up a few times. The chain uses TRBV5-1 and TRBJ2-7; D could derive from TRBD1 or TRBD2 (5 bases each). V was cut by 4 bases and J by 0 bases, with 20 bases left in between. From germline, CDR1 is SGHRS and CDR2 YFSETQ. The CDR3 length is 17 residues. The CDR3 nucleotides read TGCGCCAGCAGCCCCCCGACTGGGACGTTGAGCTCCTACGAGCAGTACTTC. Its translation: CASSPPTGTLSSYEQYF. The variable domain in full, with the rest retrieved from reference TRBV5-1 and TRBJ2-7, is KAGVTQTPRYLIKTRGQQVTLSCSPISGHRSVSWYQQTPGQGLQFLFEYFSETQRNKGNFPGRFSGRQFSNSRSEMNVSTLELGDSALYLCASSPPTGTLSSYEQYFGPGTRLTVT.

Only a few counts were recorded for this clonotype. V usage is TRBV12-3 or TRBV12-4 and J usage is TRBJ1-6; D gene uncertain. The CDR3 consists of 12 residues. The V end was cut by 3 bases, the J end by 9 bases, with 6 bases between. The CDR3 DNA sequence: TGTGCCAGCAGTTTTCACCCTTCACCCCTCCACTTT. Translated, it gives CASSFHPSPLHF.

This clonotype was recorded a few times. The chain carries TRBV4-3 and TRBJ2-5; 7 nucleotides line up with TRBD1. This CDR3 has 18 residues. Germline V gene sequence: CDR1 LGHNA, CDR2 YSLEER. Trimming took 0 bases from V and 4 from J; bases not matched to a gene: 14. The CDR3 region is CASSQDARETGQTETQYF. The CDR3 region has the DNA TGCGCCAGCAGCCAAGATGCTCGAGAGACGGGACAGACAGAGACCCAGTACTTC.

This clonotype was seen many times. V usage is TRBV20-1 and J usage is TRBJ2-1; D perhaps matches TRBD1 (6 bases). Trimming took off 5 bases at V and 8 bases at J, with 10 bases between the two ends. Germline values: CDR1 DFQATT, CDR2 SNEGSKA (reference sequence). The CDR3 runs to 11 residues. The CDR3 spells CSALGADEQFF. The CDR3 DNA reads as TGCAGTGCTCTGGGGGCGGATGAGCAGTTCTTC.

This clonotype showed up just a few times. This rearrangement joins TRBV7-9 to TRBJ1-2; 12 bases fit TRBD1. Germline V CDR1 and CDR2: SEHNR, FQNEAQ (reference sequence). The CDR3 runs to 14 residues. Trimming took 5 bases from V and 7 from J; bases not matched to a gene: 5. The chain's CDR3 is CASSAGQGAIGYTF. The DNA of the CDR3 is TGTGCCAGCAGCGCGGGACAGGGGGCGATTGGCTACACCTTC.

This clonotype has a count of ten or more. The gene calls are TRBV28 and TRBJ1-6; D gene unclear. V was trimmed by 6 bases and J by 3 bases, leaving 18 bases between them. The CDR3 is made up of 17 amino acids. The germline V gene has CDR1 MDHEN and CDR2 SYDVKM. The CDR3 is CASRLPPSDGYNSPLHF. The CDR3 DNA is TGTGCCAGCAGACTACCCCCTTCGGACGGCTATAATTCACCCCTCCACTTT.

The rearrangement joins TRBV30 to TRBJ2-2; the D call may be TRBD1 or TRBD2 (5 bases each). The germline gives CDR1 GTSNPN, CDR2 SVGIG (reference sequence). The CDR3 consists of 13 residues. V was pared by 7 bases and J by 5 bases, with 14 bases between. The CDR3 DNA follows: TGTGCCTTTTCAGGGAGACAAACCGGGGAGCTGTTTTTT. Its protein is CAFSGRQTGELFF.

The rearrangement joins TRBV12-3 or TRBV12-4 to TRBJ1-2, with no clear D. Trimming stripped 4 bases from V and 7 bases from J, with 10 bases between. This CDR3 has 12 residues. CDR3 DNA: TGTGCCAGCAGTTCATCGGGTTTTGGCTACACCTTC. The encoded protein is CASSSSGFGYTF.

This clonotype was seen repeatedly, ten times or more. The CDR3: CASSYSGVAGELFF. The CDR3 nucleotides read TGTGCCAGCAGTTACTCAGGGGTCGCCGGGGAGCTGTTTTTT. This chain uses TRBV6-6 with TRBJ2-2, with a tentative D call TRBD1 (5 bases). The germline V and J ends were trimmed by 0 bases and 6 bases, with 8 bases remaining between them. In germline, CDR1 is MNHNY, CDR2 SVGAGI (reference sequence). The CDR3 sequence is 14 residues long.

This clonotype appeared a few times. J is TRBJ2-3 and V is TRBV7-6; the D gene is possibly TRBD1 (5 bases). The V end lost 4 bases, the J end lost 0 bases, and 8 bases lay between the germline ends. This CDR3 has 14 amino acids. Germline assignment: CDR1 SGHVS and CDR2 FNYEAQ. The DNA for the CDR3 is TGTGCCAGCAGCTCCAAGGGGAGCACAGATACGCAGTATTTT. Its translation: CASSSKGSTDTQYF.

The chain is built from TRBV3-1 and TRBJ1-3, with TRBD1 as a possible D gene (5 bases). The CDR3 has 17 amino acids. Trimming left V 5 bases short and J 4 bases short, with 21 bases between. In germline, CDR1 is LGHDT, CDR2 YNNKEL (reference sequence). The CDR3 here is CASSSREPGLSGNTIYF. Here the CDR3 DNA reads TGTGCCAGCAGCTCTAGGGAGCCGGGACTGTCAGGAAACACCATATATTTT.

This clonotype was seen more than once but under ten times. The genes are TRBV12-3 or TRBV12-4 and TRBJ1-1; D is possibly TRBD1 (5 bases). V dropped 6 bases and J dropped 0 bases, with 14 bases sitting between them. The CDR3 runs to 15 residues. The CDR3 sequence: CASRLMGQMNTEAFF. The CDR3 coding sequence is TGTGCCAGCAGACTGATGGGGCAGATGAACACTGAAGCTTTCTTT.

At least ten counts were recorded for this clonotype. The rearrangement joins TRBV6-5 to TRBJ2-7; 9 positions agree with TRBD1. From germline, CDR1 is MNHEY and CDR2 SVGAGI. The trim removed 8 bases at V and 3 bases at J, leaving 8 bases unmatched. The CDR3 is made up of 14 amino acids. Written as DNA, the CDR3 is TGTGCCAGCTCGCGTGGGACAGGGTACTACGAGCAGTACTTC. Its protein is CASSRGTGYYEQYF.